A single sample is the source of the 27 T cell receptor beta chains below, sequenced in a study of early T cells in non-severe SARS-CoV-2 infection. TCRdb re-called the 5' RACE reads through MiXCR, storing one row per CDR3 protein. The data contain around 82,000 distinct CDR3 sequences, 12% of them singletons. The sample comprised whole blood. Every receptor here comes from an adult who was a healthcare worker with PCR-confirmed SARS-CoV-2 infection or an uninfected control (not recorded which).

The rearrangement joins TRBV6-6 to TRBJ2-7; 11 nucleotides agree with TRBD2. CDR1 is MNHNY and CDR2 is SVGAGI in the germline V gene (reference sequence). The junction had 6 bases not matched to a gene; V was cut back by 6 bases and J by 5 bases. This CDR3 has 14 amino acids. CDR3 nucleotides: TGTGCCAGCAGGTCTAGCGGGAGGAACCACGAGCAGTACTTC. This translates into CASRSSGRNHEQYF.

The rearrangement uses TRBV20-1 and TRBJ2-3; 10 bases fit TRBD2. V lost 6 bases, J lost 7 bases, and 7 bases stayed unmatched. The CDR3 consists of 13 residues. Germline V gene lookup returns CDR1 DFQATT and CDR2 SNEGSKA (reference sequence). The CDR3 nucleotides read TGCAGTGCCCTAGCGGGAGAAAAGAATACGCAGTATTTT. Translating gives CSALAGEKNTQYF.

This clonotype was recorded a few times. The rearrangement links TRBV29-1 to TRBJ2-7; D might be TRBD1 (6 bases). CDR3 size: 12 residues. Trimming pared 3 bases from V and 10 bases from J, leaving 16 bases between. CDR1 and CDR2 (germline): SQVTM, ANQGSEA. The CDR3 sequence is CSVEGAAPAQYF. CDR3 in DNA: TGCAGCGTTGAGGGGGCAGCCCCCGCCCAGTACTTC.

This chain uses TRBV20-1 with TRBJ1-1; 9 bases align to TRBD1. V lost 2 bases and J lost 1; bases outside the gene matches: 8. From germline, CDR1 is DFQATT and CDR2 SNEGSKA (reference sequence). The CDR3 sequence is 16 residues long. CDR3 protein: CSARYMGQGGNTEAFF. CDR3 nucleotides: TGCAGTGCTAGATACATGGGACAGGGCGGGAACACTGAAGCTTTCTTT.

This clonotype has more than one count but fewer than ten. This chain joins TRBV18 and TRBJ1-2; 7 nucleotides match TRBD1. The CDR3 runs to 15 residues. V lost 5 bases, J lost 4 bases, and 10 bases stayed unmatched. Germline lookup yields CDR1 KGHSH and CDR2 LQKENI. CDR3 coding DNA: TGTGCCAGCTCAAACTCCGGGACAGTGACCTATGGCTACACCTTC. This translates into CASSNSGTVTYGYTF.

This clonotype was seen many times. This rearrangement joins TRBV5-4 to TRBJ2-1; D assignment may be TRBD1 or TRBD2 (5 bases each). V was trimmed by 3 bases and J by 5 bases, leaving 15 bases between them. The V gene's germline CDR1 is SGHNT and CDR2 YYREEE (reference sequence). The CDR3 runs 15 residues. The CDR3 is CASSWAGTTNNEQFF. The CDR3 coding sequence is TGTGCCAGCAGCTGGGCCGGGACCACTAACAATGAGCAGTTCTTC.

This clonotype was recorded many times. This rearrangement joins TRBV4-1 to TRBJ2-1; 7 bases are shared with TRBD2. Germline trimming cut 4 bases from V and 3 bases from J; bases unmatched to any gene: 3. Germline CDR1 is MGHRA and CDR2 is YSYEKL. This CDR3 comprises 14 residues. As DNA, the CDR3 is TGCGCCAGCAGCCCATCTAGCGGCTACAATGAGCAGTTCTTC. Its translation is CASSPSSGYNEQFF.

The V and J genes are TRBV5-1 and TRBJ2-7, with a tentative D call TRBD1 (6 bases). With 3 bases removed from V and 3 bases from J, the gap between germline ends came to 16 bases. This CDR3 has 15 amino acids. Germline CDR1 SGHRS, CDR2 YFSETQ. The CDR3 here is CASSSNAGTNYEQYF. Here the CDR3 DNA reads TGCGCCAGCAGCTCCAATGCCGGGACAAACTACGAGCAGTACTTC.

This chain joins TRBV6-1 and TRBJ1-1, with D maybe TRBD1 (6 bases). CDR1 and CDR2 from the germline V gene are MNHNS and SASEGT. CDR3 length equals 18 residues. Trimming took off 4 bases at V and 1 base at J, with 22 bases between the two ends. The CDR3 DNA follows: TGTGCCAGCAGTGTCAGAAGTCCCTGGCAGGGGAAGAACACTGAAGCTTTCTTT. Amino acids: CASSVRSPWQGKNTEAFF.

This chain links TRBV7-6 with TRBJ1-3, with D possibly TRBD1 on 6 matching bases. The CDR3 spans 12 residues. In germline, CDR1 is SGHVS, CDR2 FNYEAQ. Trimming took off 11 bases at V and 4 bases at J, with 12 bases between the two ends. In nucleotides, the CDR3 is TGTGCCGGCGGGGGGCCGGGAAACACCATATATTTT. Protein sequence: CAGGGPGNTIYF.

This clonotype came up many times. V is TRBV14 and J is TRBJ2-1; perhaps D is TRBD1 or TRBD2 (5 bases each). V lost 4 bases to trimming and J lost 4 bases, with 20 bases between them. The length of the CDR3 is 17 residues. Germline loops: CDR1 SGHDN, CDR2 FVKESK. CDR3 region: CASSPQGPETLYNEQFF. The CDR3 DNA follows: TGTGCCAGCAGCCCTCAGGGACCGGAGACCCTTTACAATGAGCAGTTCTTC.

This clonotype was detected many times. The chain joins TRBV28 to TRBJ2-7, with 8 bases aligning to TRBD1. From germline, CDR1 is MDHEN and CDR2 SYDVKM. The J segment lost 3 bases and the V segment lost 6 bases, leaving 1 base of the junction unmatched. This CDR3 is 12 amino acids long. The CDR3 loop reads CASRQGDYEQYF. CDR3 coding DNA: TGTGCCAGCAGACAGGGGGACTACGAGCAGTACTTC.

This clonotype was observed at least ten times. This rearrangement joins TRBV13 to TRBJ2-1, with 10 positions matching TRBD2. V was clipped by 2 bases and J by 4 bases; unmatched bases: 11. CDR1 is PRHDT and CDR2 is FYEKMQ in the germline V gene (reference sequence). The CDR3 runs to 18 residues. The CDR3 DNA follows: TGTGCCAGCAGCTTACCGGGGCTAGCGGGAGCGGGTTACAATGAGCAGTTCTTC. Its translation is CASSLPGLAGAGYNEQFF.

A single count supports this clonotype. This CDR3 reads CASSQEGLAHNEQFF. Here the CDR3 DNA reads TGTGCCAGCAGCCAAGAAGGACTAGCCCACAATGAGCAGTTCTTC. This chain uses TRBV3-1 with TRBJ2-1; the match to TRBD2 covers 8 bases. The CDR3 runs to 15 residues. With V trimmed by 0 bases and J by 5 bases, 3 bases remained unmatched. Germline V gives CDR1 LGHDT, CDR2 YNNKEL (reference sequence).

The CDR3 nucleotides read TGCGCCAGCAGCCTTAGCGCCGCGAACACCGGGGAGCTGTTTTTT. Amino acids: CASSLSAANTGELFF. The chain has TRBV5-1 and TRBJ2-2; weak D call: TRBD2 (5 bases). This CDR3 has 15 amino acids. V shed 4 bases and J shed 0 bases, with 10 bases lying between them. CDR1 and CDR2 (germline): SGHRS, YFSETQ.

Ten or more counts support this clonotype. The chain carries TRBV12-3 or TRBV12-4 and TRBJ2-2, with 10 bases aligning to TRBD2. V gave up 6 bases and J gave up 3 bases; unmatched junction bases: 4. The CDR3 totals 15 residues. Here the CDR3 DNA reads TGTGCCAGCAGCGGGACTAGCGTTTACACCGGGGAGCTGTTTTTT. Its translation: CASSGTSVYTGELFF.

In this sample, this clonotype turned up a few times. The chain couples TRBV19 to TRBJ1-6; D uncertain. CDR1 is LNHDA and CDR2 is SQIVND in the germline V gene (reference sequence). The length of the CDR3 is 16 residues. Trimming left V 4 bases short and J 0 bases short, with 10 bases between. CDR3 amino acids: CASSRGWSSYNSPLHF. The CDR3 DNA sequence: TGTGCCAGTAGTAGAGGCTGGAGCTCCTATAATTCACCCCTCCACTTT.

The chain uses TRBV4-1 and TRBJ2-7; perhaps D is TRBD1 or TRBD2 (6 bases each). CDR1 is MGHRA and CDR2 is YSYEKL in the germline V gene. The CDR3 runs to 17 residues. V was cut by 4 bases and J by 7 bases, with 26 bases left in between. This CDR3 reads CASSPGANRGGSSEQYF. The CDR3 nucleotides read TGCGCCAGCAGCCCCGGGGCTAACCGAGGGGGGTCGAGTGAGCAGTACTTC.

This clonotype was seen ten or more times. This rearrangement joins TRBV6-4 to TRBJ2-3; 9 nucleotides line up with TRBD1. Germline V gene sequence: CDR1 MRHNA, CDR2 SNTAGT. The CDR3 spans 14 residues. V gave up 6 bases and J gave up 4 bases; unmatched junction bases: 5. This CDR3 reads CASSLTGGADTQYF. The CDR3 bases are TGTGCCAGCAGCCTGACAGGGGGGGCAGATACGCAGTATTTT.

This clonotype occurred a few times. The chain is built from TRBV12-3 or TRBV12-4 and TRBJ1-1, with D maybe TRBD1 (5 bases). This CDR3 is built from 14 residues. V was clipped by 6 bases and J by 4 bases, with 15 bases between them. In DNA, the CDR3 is TGTGCCAGCAGCAGGGAGGGAGTCTTCACTGAAGCTTTCTTT. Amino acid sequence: CASSREGVFTEAFF.

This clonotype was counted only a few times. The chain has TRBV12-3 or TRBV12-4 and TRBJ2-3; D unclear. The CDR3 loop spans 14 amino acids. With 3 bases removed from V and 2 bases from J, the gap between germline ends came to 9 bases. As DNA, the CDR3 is TGTGCCAGCAGTTTGACCCCGACCACAGATACGCAGTATTTT. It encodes CASSLTPTTDTQYF.

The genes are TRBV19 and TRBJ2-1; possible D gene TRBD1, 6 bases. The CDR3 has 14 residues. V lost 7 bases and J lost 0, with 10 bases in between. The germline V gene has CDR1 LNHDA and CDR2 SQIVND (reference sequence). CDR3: CASTQGGSYNEQFF. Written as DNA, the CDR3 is TGTGCCAGTACACAGGGTGGCTCCTACAATGAGCAGTTCTTC.

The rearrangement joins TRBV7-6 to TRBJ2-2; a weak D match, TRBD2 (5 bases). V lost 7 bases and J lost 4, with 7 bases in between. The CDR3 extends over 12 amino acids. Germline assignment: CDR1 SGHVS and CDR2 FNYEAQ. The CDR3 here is CASTGVTGELFF. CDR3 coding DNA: TGTGCCAGCACCGGGGTCACCGGGGAGCTGTTTTTT.

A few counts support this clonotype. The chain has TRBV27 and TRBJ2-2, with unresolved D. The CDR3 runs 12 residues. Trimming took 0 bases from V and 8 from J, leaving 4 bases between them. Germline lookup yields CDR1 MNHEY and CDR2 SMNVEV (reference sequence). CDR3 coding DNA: TGTGCCAGCAGTTTATCGAAAGGGGAGCTGTTTTTT. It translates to CASSLSKGELFF.

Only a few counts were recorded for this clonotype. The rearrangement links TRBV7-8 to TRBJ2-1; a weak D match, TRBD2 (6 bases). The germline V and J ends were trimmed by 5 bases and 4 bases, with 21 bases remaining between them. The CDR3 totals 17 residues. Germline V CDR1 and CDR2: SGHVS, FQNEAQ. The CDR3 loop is CASSPLVLASLYNEQFF. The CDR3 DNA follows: TGTGCCAGCAGCCCTCTCGTCCTAGCGAGCTTATACAATGAGCAGTTCTTC. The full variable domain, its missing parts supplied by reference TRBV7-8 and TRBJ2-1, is GAGVSQSPRYKVAKRGQDVALRCDPISGHVSLFWYQQALGQGPEFLTYFQNEAQLDKSGLPSDRFFAERPEGSVSTLKIQRTQQEDSAVYLCASSPLVLASLYNEQFFGPGTRLTVL.

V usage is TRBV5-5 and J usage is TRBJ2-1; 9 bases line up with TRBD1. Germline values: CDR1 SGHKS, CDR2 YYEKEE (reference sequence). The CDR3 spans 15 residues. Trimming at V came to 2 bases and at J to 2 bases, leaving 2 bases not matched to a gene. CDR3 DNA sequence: TGTGCCAGCAGCTTCCGGGACAGGGCCTACAATGAGCAGTTCTTC. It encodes CASSFRDRAYNEQFF. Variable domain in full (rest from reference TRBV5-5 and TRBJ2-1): DAGVTQSPTHLIKTRGQQVTLRCSPISGHKSVSWYQQVLGQGPQFIFQYYEKEERGRGNFPDRFSARQFPNYSSELNVNALLLGDSALYLCASSFRDRAYNEQFFGPGTRLTVL.

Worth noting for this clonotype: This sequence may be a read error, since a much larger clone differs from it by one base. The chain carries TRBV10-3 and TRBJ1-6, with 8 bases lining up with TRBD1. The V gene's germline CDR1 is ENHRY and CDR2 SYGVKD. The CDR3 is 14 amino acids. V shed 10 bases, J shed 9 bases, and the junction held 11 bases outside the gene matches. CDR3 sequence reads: CATSATGESSPLHF. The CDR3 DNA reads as TGTGCCACCTCCGCGACAGGGGAAAGTTCACCCCTCCACTTT.